This entry lists 18 T cell receptor beta chains sequenced from one sample in a study of long-term antiretroviral therapy in people with HIV. Samples were assayed with immunoSEQ v3.0 at survey level. Profiling relied on immunoSEQ multiplex PCR, and the TCRdb table lists in-frame clones only, not all of them. The data show 25,000 to 30,000 clones, over 85% seen once. The material sequenced was unsorted PBMCs, taken 1.8 years after starting antiretroviral therapy. These receptors were obtained from a woman between 18 and 30 years old with HIV.

The rearrangement links TRBV11-2 to TRBJ2-7, with D tentatively TRBD2 (7 bases). Germline V lookup: CDR1 SGHAT, CDR2 FQNNGV. Trimming took off 1 base at V and 5 bases at J, with 12 bases between the two ends. This CDR3 region has 14 residues. The CDR3 sequence is CASSLVGGANEQYF. The DNA for the CDR3 is TGTGCCAGCAGCTTAGTTGGGGGGGCTAACGAGCAGTACTTC.

This chain joins TRBV9 and TRBJ2-1; D call uncertain. V was trimmed by 4 bases and J by 0 bases, leaving 11 bases between them. CDR1 SGDLS and CDR2 YYNGEE come from the germline V gene. CDR3 length: 15 residues. In DNA form, the CDR3 reads TGTGCCAGCAGCTCTCCGACGAGCTCCTACAATGAGCAGTTCTTC. Amino acids: CASSSPTSSYNEQFF. The full variable domain, with the rest looked up from reference TRBV9 and TRBJ2-1, is DSGVTQTPKHLITATGQRVTLRCSPRSGDLSVYWYQQSLDQGLQFLIQYYNGEERAKGNILERFSAQQFPDLHSELNLSSLELGDSALYFCASSSPTSSYNEQFFGPGTRLTVL.

The gene calls are TRBV2 and TRBJ1-2, with a tentative D call TRBD1 (5 bases). Per the germline V gene, CDR1 is SNHLY and CDR2 is FYNNEI. Trimming took 7 bases from V and 6 from J, leaving 18 bases between them. This CDR3 is built from 14 residues. The CDR3 region is CASTPGRLGDGYTF. CDR3 DNA sequence: TGTGCCAGCACTCCCGGACGGCTGGGGGATGGCTACACCTTC.

The chain joins TRBV7-2 to TRBJ2-3; no definite D call. The CDR3 length is 13 residues. V was trimmed by 1 base and J by 6 bases, leaving 8 bases between them. From germline, CDR1 is SGHTA and CDR2 FQGNSA. The CDR3 spells CASSLGPRDTQYF. The CDR3 DNA reads as TGTGCCAGCAGCTTAGGCCCGAGGGATACGCAGTATTTT.

The rearrangement links TRBV27 to TRBJ2-5; D is perhaps TRBD1 (5 bases). From germline, CDR1 is MNHEY and CDR2 SMNVEV (reference sequence). V lost 7 bases, J lost 5 bases, and 17 bases lay in between. The CDR3 extends over 14 amino acids. CDR3 sequence: CASKSAHRRETQYF. The CDR3 DNA follows: TGTGCCAGCAAGTCGGCCCACAGGCGGGAGACCCAGTACTTC.

The chain carries TRBV27 and TRBJ1-1, with 7 bases aligning to TRBD1. After removal of 4 bases from V and 3 bases from J, the junction contained 17 bases not matched to a gene. Germline V gene sequence: CDR1 MNHEY, CDR2 SMNVEV (reference sequence). The CDR3 totals 18 residues. CDR3 amino acids: CASSSARRTGLSDTEAFF. CDR3 coding DNA: TGTGCCAGCAGTTCCGCCCGACGGACAGGCCTATCAGACACTGAAGCTTTCTTT.

This clone appeared a single time. Compared with germline, one end of the junction differs, possibly owing to a read error. This sample also contains other DNA sequences that code for the same CDR3. The gene calls are TRBV28 and TRBJ1-5; unclear D gene. The CDR3 is made up of 10 amino acids. Germline-derived CDR1 and CDR2 are MDHEN and SYDVKM. Here the CDR3 reads CASSSQPQHF. The CDR3 nucleotides read TGTGCCAGCAGCAGTCAGCCCCAGCATTTT.

The chain is built from TRBV4-3 and TRBJ2-3; TRBD2 might be the D (7 bases). Germline V gene sequence: CDR1 LGHNA, CDR2 YSLEER. This CDR3 is 17 amino acids long. The V end lost 1 base, the J end lost 4 bases, and 18 bases lay between the germline ends. The CDR3 region has the DNA TGCGCCAGCAGCCAAGGGGGGGGCGGCAGCTGGGCAGATACGCAGTATTTT. This sequence encodes CASSQGGGGSWADTQYF.

This sequence joins TRBV9 and TRBJ2-7; D call uncertain. The V gene's germline CDR1 is SGDLS and CDR2 YYNGEE. This CDR3 has 10 residues. V lost 3 bases and J lost 3, with 1 base in between. This CDR3 reads CASSDYEQYF. CDR3 sequence (DNA): TGTGCCAGCAGCGACTACGAGCAGTACTTC.

The CDR3 is CASSLGGTDEKLFF. DNA for the CDR3: TGCGCCAGCAGCTTAGGGGGCACTGATGAAAAACTGTTTTTT. The chain uses TRBV5-1 and TRBJ1-4; TRBD1 agrees at 7 bases. The CDR3 runs 14 residues. Looked up from germline, CDR1 is SGHRS and CDR2 is YFSETQ. The trim removed 2 bases at V and 6 bases at J, leaving 4 bases unmatched.

Turning to this clone: Compared with germline, one end of the junction differs, possibly owing to a read error. This sequence joins TRBV6-1 and TRBJ1-2; D is ambiguous. This CDR3 spans 13 amino acids. Germline CDR1 MNHNS, CDR2 SASEGT. CDR3 coding DNA: TGTGCCAGCAGCGAAGGACCTCCAAACGGCTACACCTTC. Translating gives CASSEGPPNGYTF.

This clone has a handful of counts. J is TRBJ2-1 and V is TRBV7-9; D perhaps matches TRBD1 (5 bases). The CDR3 sequence is 14 residues long. V shed 5 bases and J shed 10 bases, with 18 bases lying between them. Germline CDR1 reads SEHNR; CDR2 reads FQNEAQ (reference sequence). The DNA for the CDR3 is TGTGCCAGCAGCCCCGTTCGTCAAGGGGCGGAGCAGTTCTTC. Translation: CASSPVRQGAEQFF.

The chain has TRBV6-6 and TRBJ1-2; D unclear. V was pared by 2 bases and J by 1 base, with 5 bases between. This CDR3 is 13 amino acids long. Germline lookup yields CDR1 MNHNY and CDR2 SVGAGI (reference sequence). DNA for the CDR3: TGTGCCAGCAGTTACGCGGTTAACTATGGCTACACCTTC. This gives the protein CASSYAVNYGYTF.

The rearrangement joins TRBV9 to TRBJ2-3; D remains ambiguous. Germline CDR1 reads SGDLS; CDR2 reads YYNGEE. V was shortened by 0 bases and J by 5 bases, with 4 bases between the two germline ends. The CDR3 is 12 residues long. CDR3 loop: CASSVEGDTQYF. In DNA form, the CDR3 reads TGTGCCAGCAGCGTAGAAGGAGATACGCAGTATTTT.

The gene calls are TRBV19 and TRBJ1-2, with 7 bases matching TRBD1. This CDR3 has 16 residues. Trimming removed 5 bases from V and 4 bases from J; junction bases left unmatched: 13. Germline V gene lookup returns CDR1 LNHDA and CDR2 SQIVND (reference sequence). In DNA form, the CDR3 reads TGTGCCAGTAGTGTGACAGGGCTAGGGGGCTTCTATGGCTACACCTTC. It yields the protein CASSVTGLGGFYGYTF.

The table lists this clone with a count of one. The gene calls are TRBV14 and TRBJ2-7; tentatively, D is TRBD1 or TRBD2 (5 bases each). With 4 bases removed from V and 0 bases from J, the gap between germline ends came to 19 bases. The CDR3 runs 17 residues. The V gene's germline CDR1 is SGHDN and CDR2 FVKESK. The chain's CDR3 is CASSPMGRGASSYEQYF. DNA for the CDR3: TGTGCCAGCAGCCCGATGGGTCGAGGGGCGAGCTCCTACGAGCAGTACTTC.

The sample holds a few counts of this clone. This chain connects TRBV7-9 to TRBJ2-4; weak D call: TRBD1 (6 bases). This CDR3 is built from 13 residues. Between the trimmed V and J ends, which lost 5 bases and 6 bases, there was a span of 11 bases. In germline, CDR1 is SEHNR, CDR2 FQNEAQ (reference sequence). The CDR3 loop reads CASSRGQINIQYF. CDR3 nucleotide sequence: TGTGCCAGCAGCCGCGGACAGATAAACATTCAGTACTTC.

J is TRBJ2-5 and V is TRBV28; no reliable D call. Trimming took off 2 bases at V and 4 bases at J, with 8 bases between the two ends. Germline V lookup: CDR1 MDHEN, CDR2 SYDVKM. The CDR3 spans 13 residues. CDR3 sequence (DNA): TGTGCCAGCAGTTTAACCATACGAGAGACCCAGTACTTC. It yields the protein CASSLTIRETQYF.